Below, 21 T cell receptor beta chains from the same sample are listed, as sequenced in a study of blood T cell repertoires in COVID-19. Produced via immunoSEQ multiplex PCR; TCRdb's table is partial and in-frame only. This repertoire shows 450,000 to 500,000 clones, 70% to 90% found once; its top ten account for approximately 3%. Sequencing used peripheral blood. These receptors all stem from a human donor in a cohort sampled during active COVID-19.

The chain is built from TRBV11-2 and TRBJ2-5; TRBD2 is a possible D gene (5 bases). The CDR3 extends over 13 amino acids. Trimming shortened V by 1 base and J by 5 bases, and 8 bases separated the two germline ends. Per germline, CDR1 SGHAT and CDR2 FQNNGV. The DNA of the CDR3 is TGTGCCAGCAGCTTAGTACGAGGGGAGACCCAGTACTTC. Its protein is CASSLVRGETQYF.

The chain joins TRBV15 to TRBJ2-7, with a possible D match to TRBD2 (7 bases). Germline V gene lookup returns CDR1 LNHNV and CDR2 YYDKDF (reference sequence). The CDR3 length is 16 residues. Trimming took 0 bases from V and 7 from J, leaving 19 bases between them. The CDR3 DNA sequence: TGTGCCACCAGCAGAGATGGGGGGGGCCGACCAGGGGAGCAGTACTTC. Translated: CATSRDGGGRPGEQYF.

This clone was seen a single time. The CDR3 DNA sequence: TGTGCCAGCAGCGTACGAGGACAGATGAATTCACCCCTCCACTTT. This encodes CASSVRGQMNSPLHF. This chain uses TRBV7-9 with TRBJ1-6, with D perhaps TRBD1 (6 bases). V was cut by 5 bases and J by 7 bases, with 15 bases left in between. Germline loops: CDR1 SEHNR, CDR2 FQNEAQ (reference sequence). This CDR3 has 15 residues.

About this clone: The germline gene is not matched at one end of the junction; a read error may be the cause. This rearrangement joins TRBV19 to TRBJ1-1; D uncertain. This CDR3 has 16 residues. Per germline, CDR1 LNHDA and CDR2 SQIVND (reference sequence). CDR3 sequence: CASSIGVVSPNSEAFF. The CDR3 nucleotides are TGTGCCAGTAGTATAGGGGTGGTCTCCCCTAACAGTGAAGCTTTCTTT.

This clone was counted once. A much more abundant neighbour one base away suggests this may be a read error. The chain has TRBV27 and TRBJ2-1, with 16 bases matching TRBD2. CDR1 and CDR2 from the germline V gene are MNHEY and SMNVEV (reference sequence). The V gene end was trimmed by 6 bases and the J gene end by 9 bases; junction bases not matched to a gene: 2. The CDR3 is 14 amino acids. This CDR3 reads CASRGLAGGGEQFF. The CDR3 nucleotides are TGTGCCAGCAGGGGACTAGCGGGAGGGGGTGAGCAGTTCTTC.

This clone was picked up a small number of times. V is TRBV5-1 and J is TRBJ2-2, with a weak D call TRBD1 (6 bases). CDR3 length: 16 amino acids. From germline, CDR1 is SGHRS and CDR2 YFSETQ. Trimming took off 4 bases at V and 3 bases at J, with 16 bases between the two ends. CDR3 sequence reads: CASSIQGPRDTGELFF. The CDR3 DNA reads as TGCGCCAGCAGCATACAGGGACCACGGGACACCGGGGAGCTGTTTTTT.

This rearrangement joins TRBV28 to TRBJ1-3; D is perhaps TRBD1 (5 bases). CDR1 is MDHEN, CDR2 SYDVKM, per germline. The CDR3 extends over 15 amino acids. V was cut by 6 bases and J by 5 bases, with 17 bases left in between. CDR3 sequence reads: CASSPTGVERNTIYF. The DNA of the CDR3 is TGTGCCAGCAGCCCAACAGGAGTAGAGAGAAACACCATATATTTT.

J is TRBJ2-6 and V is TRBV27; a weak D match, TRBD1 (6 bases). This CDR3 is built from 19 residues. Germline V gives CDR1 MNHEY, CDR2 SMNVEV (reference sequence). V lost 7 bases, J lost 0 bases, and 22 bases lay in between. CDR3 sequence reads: CASTPTRQVARSGANVLTF. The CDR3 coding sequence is TGTGCCAGCACCCCGACAAGACAGGTCGCTCGCTCTGGGGCCAACGTCCTGACTTTC.

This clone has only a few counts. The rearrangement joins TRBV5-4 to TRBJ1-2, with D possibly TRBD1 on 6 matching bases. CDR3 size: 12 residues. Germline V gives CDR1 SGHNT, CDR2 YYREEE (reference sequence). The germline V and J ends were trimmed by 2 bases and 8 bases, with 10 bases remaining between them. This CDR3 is CASSLQGAGYTF. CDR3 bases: TGTGCCAGCAGCTTACAGGGTGCGGGCTACACCTTC.

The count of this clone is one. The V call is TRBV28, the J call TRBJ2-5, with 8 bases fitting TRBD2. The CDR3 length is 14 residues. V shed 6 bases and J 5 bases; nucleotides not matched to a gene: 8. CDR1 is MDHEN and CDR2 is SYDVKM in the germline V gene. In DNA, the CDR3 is TGTGCCAGCAGCCCCGGGGGGGGAACGGAGACCCAGTACTTC. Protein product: CASSPGGGTETQYF. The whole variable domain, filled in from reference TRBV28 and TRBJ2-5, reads DVKVTQSSRYLVKRTGEKVFLECVQDMDHENMFWYRQDPGLGLRLIYFSYDVKMKEKGDIPEGYSVSREKKERFSLILESASTNQTSMYLCASSPGGGTETQYFGPGTRLLVL.

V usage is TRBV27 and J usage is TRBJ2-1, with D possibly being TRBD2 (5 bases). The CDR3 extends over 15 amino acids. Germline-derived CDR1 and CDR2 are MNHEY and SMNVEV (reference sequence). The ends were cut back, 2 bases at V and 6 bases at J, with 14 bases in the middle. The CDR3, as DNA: TGTGCCAGCAGTTTAGCATCAACGGGGATCAATGAGCAGTTCTTC. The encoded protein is CASSLASTGINEQFF.

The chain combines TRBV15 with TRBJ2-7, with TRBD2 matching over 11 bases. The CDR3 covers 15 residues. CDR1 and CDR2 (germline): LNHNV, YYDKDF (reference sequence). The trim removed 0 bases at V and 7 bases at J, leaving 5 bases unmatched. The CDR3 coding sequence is TGTGCCACCAGCAGAGATGAGGTAGCGGGAGGGGAGCAGTACTTC. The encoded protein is CATSRDEVAGGEQYF.

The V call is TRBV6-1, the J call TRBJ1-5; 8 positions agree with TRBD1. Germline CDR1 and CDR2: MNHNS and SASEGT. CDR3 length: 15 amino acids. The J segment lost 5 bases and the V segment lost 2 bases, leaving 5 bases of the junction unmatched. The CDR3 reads CASSELRGRHQPQHF. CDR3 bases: TGTGCCAGCAGTGAACTCAGGGGGCGCCATCAGCCCCAGCATTTT.

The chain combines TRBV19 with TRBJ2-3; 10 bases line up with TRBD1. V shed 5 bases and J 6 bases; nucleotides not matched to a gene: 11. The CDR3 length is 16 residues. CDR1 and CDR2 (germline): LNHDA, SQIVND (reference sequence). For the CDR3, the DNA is TGTGCCAGTAGTCCGACAGGGGGCTTTGAATCGGATACGCAGTATTTT. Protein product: CASSPTGGFESDTQYF.

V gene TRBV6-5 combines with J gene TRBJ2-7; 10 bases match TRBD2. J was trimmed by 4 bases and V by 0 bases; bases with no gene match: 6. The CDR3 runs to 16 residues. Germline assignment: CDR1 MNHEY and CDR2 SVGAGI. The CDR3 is CASSYSTAGGIYEQYF. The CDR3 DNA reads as TGTGCCAGCAGTTACTCGACAGCGGGAGGGATTTACGAGCAGTACTTC.

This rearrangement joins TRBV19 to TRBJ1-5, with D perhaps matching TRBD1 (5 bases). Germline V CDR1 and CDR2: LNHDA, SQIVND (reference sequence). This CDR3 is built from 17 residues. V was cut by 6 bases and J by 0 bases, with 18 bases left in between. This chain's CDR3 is CASSRAGLGYSNQPQHF. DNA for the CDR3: TGTGCCAGTAGCAGAGCAGGGCTGGGATATAGCAATCAGCCCCAGCATTTT.

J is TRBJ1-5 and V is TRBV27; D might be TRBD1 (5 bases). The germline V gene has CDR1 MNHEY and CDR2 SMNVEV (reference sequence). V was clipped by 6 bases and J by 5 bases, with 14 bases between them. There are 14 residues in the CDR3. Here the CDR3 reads CASSSIQGDQPQHF. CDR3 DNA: TGTGCCAGCAGCTCGATTCAAGGGGATCAGCCCCAGCATTTT.

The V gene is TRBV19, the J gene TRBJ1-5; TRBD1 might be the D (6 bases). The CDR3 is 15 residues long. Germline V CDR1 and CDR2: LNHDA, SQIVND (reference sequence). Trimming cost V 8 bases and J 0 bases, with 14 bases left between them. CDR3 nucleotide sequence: TGTGCCAGTGGAAACAGGGAACTTAGCAATCAGCCCCAGCATTTT. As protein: CASGNRELSNQPQHF.

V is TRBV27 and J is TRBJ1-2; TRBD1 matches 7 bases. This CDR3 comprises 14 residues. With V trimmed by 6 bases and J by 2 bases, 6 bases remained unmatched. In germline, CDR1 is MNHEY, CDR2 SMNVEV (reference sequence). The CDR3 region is CASRADRPNYGYTF. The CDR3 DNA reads TGTGCCAGCAGAGCGGACAGGCCGAACTATGGCTACACCTTC.

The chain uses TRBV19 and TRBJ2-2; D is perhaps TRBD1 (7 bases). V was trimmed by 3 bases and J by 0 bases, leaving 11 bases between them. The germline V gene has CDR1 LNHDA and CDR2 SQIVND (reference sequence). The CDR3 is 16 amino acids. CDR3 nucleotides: TGTGCCAGTAGTATCCGCGGGACAGCGAACACCGGGGAGCTGTTTTTT. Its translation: CASSIRGTANTGELFF.

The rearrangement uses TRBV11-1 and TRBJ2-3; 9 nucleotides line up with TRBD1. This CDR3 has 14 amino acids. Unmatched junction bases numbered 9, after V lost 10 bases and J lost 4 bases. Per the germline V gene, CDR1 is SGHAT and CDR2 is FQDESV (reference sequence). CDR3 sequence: CATQRDRDADTQYF. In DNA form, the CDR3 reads TGTGCCACACAGCGGGACAGGGACGCAGATACGCAGTATTTT.